A selection of T cell receptor beta chains follows, all from one sample in a study of blood T cell repertoires in COVID-19. Generated by immunoSEQ multiplex PCR, the TCRdb table keeps only in-frame clones and is missing some. Seen here are 130,000 or so clones, roughly 84% observed once, and the top ten hold almost 8.5%. Sequencing input: peripheral blood. These receptors originate from a woman aged 55-70 years with acute or convalescent COVID-19. Each CDR3 is given with its conserved first and last residue. Fields, in order: CDR3 DNA, CDR3 protein, D gene, J gene, clone size, V gene. A D gene is named only where the DNA matches it firmly. Not every row has a clone size; where given, it reads once, few, many or a size class.

CDR3 DNA: TGTGCCAGCAGCGTCAACTCATGGACAGGGGGGACCGGGGAGCTGTTTTTT; CDR3 protein: CASSVNSWTGGTGELFF; D gene: TRBD1; J gene: TRBJ2-2; clone size: NA; V gene: TRBV7-2
CDR3 DNA: TGCAGTGCTCCTTACAATGAGCAGTTCTTC; CDR3 protein: CSAPYNEQFF; D gene: NA; J gene: TRBJ2-1; clone size: NA; V gene: TRBV20-1
CDR3 DNA: TGTGCCAGCAGTTTAACGAAGGGTGGGGGGGCGCGTTACGAGCAGTACTTC; CDR3 protein: CASSLTKGGGARYEQYF; D gene: NA; J gene: TRBJ2-7; clone size: once; V gene: TRBV27
CDR3 DNA: TGTGCCAGCAGTCAGCACTCCGGGACAGGGCTGGAGACCCAGTACTTC; CDR3 protein: CASSQHSGTGLETQYF; D gene: TRBD1; J gene: TRBJ2-5; clone size: NA; V gene: TRBV27
CDR3 DNA: TGTGCCAGCTCAACGACAGGGGACGAGCAGTACTTC; CDR3 protein: CASSTTGDEQYF; D gene: TRBD1; J gene: TRBJ2-7; clone size: once; V gene: TRBV18
CDR3 DNA: TGTGCCAGCAGTTTACGGGGTTCGGACAATGAGCAGTTCTTC; CDR3 protein: CASSLRGSDNEQFF; D gene: NA; J gene: TRBJ2-1; clone size: NA; V gene: TRBV27
CDR3 DNA: TGTGCCAGCAGGGACAGGGCGAGCTCCTACGAGCAGTACTTC; CDR3 protein: CASRDRASSYEQYF; D gene: TRBD1; J gene: TRBJ2-7; clone size: once; V gene: TRBV3-1/TRBV3-2
CDR3 DNA: TGTGCCACCAGTGTGAGAGGGGGCGGCACGCAGTATTTT; CDR3 protein: CATSVRGGGTQYF; D gene: TRBD1; J gene: TRBJ2-3; clone size: NA; V gene: TRBV24-1
CDR3 DNA: TGTGCCAGCAGTGAAGCTCCCGACAGGGGGTATAGCAATCAGCCCCAGCATTTT; CDR3 protein: CASSEAPDRGYSNQPQHF; D gene: TRBD1; J gene: TRBJ1-5; clone size: few; V gene: TRBV6-1
CDR3 DNA: TGTGCCAGCAGCCAAGATGAGGTAAACACTGAAGCTTTCTTT; CDR3 protein: CASSQDEVNTEAFF; D gene: NA; J gene: TRBJ1-1; clone size: NA; V gene: TRBV3-1/TRBV3-2
CDR3 DNA: TGTGCCAGCAAGGACAGGGCAAGCAATCAGCCCCAGCATTTT; CDR3 protein: CASKDRASNQPQHF; D gene: TRBD1; J gene: TRBJ1-5; clone size: NA; V gene: TRBV28
CDR3 DNA: TGTGCCAGCACCCGAGACAGGAACTCTGGAAACACCATATATTTT; CDR3 protein: CASTRDRNSGNTIYF; D gene: NA; J gene: TRBJ1-3; clone size: once; V gene: TRBV6-5
CDR3 DNA: TGTGCCACCAGTGATCCGACTAGCGGGGGGGCCGGTGAGCAGTTCTTC; CDR3 protein: CATSDPTSGGAGEQFF; D gene: TRBD2; J gene: TRBJ2-1; clone size: NA; V gene: TRBV24-1
CDR3 DNA: TGTGCCTGGAGTGTAGCGGTGGGGAAGCCCCAGCATTTT; CDR3 protein: CAWSVAVGKPQHF; D gene: NA; J gene: TRBJ1-5; clone size: NA; V gene: TRBV30
CDR3 DNA: TGCAGCGTTGCACAGGGGTTCACTGAAGCTTTCTTT; CDR3 protein: CSVAQGFTEAFF; D gene: TRBD1; J gene: TRBJ1-1; clone size: NA; V gene: TRBV29-1
CDR3 DNA: TGCAGCGTTGAAGGGACAGGCGGCTACACCTTC; CDR3 protein: CSVEGTGGYTF; D gene: TRBD1; J gene: TRBJ1-2; clone size: NA; V gene: TRBV29-1
CDR3 DNA: TGCAGTGCTAGTCCCACAGGGTCGGGTTACGGGGCCAACGTCCTGACTTTC; CDR3 protein: CSASPTGSGYGANVLTF; D gene: NA; J gene: TRBJ2-6; clone size: NA; V gene: TRBV20-1
CDR3 DNA: TGTGCCACCAGTGGGACAGGGCGTTGGGGCACTGAAGCTTTCTTT; CDR3 protein: CATSGTGRWGTEAFF; D gene: TRBD1; J gene: TRBJ1-1; clone size: NA; V gene: TRBV24-1
CDR3 DNA: TGCGCCAGCAGCCAGGAAGACAGGGGAGGCAATCAGCCCCAGCATTTT; CDR3 protein: CASSQEDRGGNQPQHF; D gene: TRBD1; J gene: TRBJ1-5; clone size: few; V gene: TRBV4-1
CDR3 DNA: TGTGCCAGCAGCCTAGACTTTCACTCCTACAATGAGCAGTTCTTC; CDR3 protein: CASSLDFHSYNEQFF; D gene: NA; J gene: TRBJ2-1; clone size: NA; V gene: TRBV28
CDR3 DNA: TGTGCCAGCAGTGGGAGCGGGGGGGCCCAAAGAAATACGCAGTATTTT; CDR3 protein: CASSGSGGAQRNTQYF; D gene: TRBD2; J gene: TRBJ2-3; clone size: NA; V gene: TRBV27
CDR3 DNA: TGTGCCAGCAGCATTGACAGGGGTAAAAATGAAAAACTGTTTTTT; CDR3 protein: CASSIDRGKNEKLFF; D gene: TRBD1; J gene: TRBJ1-4; clone size: NA; V gene: TRBV7-2
CDR3 DNA: TGTGCCAGCAGCCCTCTAAATGTACAGGGGAGAGCATACGAGCAGTACTTC; CDR3 protein: CASSPLNVQGRAYEQYF; D gene: TRBD1; J gene: TRBJ2-7; clone size: NA; V gene: TRBV5-6
CDR3 DNA: TGTGCCAGCAGCTCGGGGACAGATGGCTACACCTTC; CDR3 protein: CASSSGTDGYTF; D gene: TRBD1; J gene: TRBJ1-2; clone size: NA; V gene: TRBV9
CDR3 DNA: TGCAGTGCTAGTCCGGCCCTGGGGACAGGGTCTAACTATGGCTACACCTTC; CDR3 protein: CSASPALGTGSNYGYTF; D gene: TRBD1; J gene: TRBJ1-2; clone size: NA; V gene: TRBV20-1
CDR3 DNA: TGTGCCAGCAGTGAGCAGGGTAGTAGCTATGGCTACACCTTC; CDR3 protein: CASSEQGSSYGYTF; D gene: NA; J gene: TRBJ1-2; clone size: NA; V gene: TRBV2
CDR3 DNA: TGTGCCAGCAGCCCCTGGGCCACTAGCGACCCTTCCTACAATGAGCAGTTCTTC; CDR3 protein: CASSPWATSDPSYNEQFF; D gene: TRBD2; J gene: TRBJ2-1; clone size: NA; V gene: TRBV7-3
CDR3 DNA: TGCGCCAGCAGCTTGGGGCTAGCGGGGGAAAGCTCCTACGAGCAGTACTTC; CDR3 protein: CASSLGLAGESSYEQYF; D gene: TRBD2; J gene: TRBJ2-7; clone size: NA; V gene: TRBV5-1
CDR3 DNA: TGCGCCAGCAGCTTGGCGACTACCACAGATACGCAGTATTTT; CDR3 protein: CASSLATTTDTQYF; D gene: NA; J gene: TRBJ2-3; clone size: NA; V gene: TRBV5-1
CDR3 DNA: TGTGCCAGCAGCTTTGGCAGTTTGAACACTGAAGCTTTCTTT; CDR3 protein: CASSFGSLNTEAFF; D gene: NA; J gene: TRBJ1-1; clone size: NA; V gene: TRBV5-5
CDR3 DNA: TGTGCCAGCAGACCCCCGGGACAATCTACTGAAGCTTTCTTT; CDR3 protein: CASRPPGQSTEAFF; D gene: NA; J gene: TRBJ1-1; clone size: NA; V gene: TRBV28
CDR3 DNA: TGTGCCAGCAGTTACCCCAGGGGGGAGGGCAATCAGCCCCAGCATTTT; CDR3 protein: CASSYPRGEGNQPQHF; D gene: TRBD1; J gene: TRBJ1-5; clone size: NA; V gene: TRBV6-6
CDR3 DNA: TGTGCCAGCAGCTTAATAAGGGGCTCTGGGGCCAACGTCCTGACTTTC; CDR3 protein: CASSLIRGSGANVLTF; D gene: NA; J gene: TRBJ2-6; clone size: few; V gene: TRBV7-2
CDR3 DNA: TGTGCCAGCAGGGGGTGGGGGACAGGGAATCAGCCCCAGCATTTT; CDR3 protein: CASRGWGTGNQPQHF; D gene: TRBD1; J gene: TRBJ1-5; clone size: NA; V gene: TRBV6-5
CDR3 DNA: TGTGCCAGCAGTGAAGGGAGGCAGGGGGAGACCCAGTACTTC; CDR3 protein: CASSEGRQGETQYF; D gene: NA; J gene: TRBJ2-5; clone size: NA; V gene: TRBV2